These 21 T cell receptor beta chains were sequenced from one sample in a study of T cell responses to AZD1222 COVID-19 vaccine (dated by TCRdb to the early 2020s). Libraries came from the immunoSEQ multiplex PCR assay. What TCRdb holds here is the immuneACCESS table cut down to in-frame rearrangements. Part of the clones is not present; checked against another copy, under half of the missing clones reflect an unresolved V gene, and the others are unexplained. This sample is represented by some 130,000 clones; roughly 93% of them were singletons. The top ten constitute around 3.1% of the sample. The time point label of this sample denotes: baseline before first vaccination. Sequencing used peripheral blood, obtained on day 0 of AZD1222 vaccination. The receptors here all came from an adult in good health.

The rearrangement joins TRBV2 to TRBJ2-1; no definite D call. V lost 7 bases to trimming and J lost 3 bases, with 7 bases between them. This CDR3 comprises 12 residues. From germline, CDR1 is SNHLY and CDR2 FYNNEI. The CDR3 region has the DNA TGTGCCAGCAAGGCTGACTACAATGAGCAGTTCTTC. Encoded protein: CASKADYNEQFF. Complete variable domain (other parts from reference TRBV2 and TRBJ2-1): EPEVTQTPSHQVTQMGQEVILRCVPISNHLYFYWYRQILGQKVEFLVSFYNNEISEKSEIFDDQFSVERPDGSNFTLKIRSTKLEDSAMYFCASKADYNEQFFGPGTRLTVL.

The chain employs TRBV19 and TRBJ2-2; 7 nucleotides align to TRBD1. Trimming at V came to 4 bases and at J to 6 bases, leaving 8 bases not matched to a gene. The CDR3 contains 15 residues. Per the germline V gene, CDR1 is LNHDA and CDR2 is SQIVND (reference sequence). The CDR3 is CASSSTTGAPGELFF. Written as DNA, the CDR3 is TGTGCCAGTAGTAGCACCACAGGGGCCCCCGGGGAGCTGTTTTTT. Full variable domain (missing parts from reference TRBV19 and TRBJ2-2): DGGITQSPKYLFRKEGQNVTLSCEQNLNHDAMYWYRQDPGQGLRLIYYSQIVNDFQKGDIAEGYSVSREKKESFPLTVTSAQKNPTAFYLCASSSTTGAPGELFFGEGSRLTVL.

The gene calls are TRBV19 and TRBJ2-2; unclear D gene. In germline, CDR1 is LNHDA, CDR2 SQIVND (reference sequence). This CDR3 is 15 amino acids long. Trimming stripped 6 bases from V and 0 bases from J, with 11 bases between. The CDR3 sequence is CASRKVGANTGELFF. The CDR3 region has the DNA TGTGCCAGTAGAAAAGTGGGCGCGAACACCGGGGAGCTGTTTTTT.

The rearrangement links TRBV5-1 to TRBJ1-2, with 11 bases that match TRBD1. This CDR3 has 17 amino acids. Germline CDR1 is SGHRS and CDR2 is YFSETQ. V was pared by 4 bases and J by 4 bases, with 12 bases of the junction left unmatched. The CDR3 DNA is TGCGCCAGCAGCAACCGGGACAGGGGGAGTAGGAGCTATGGCTACACCTTC. As protein: CASSNRDRGSRSYGYTF.

V is TRBV28 and J is TRBJ2-5, with 7 bases that match TRBD2. Germline CDR1 and CDR2: MDHEN and SYDVKM. Losses at the gene ends were 7 bases for V and 1 base for J; bases not matched to a gene: 3. This CDR3 has 13 amino acids. CDR3 region: CASTPSGQETQYF. The CDR3 DNA follows: TGTGCCAGCACCCCTAGCGGCCAAGAGACCCAGTACTTC.

V usage is TRBV5-1 and J usage is TRBJ1-1, with D maybe TRBD1 (5 bases). CDR3 length equals 15 residues. Germline values: CDR1 SGHRS, CDR2 YFSETQ. V was shortened by 4 bases and J by 1 base, with 14 bases between the two germline ends. The CDR3 protein is CASSVGTDENTEAFF. CDR3 sequence (DNA): TGCGCCAGCAGCGTTGGGACGGATGAGAACACTGAAGCTTTCTTT.

The chain recombines TRBV14 with TRBJ2-3, with D uncertain. The V end lost 0 bases, the J end lost 0 bases, and 10 bases lay between the germline ends. Germline V CDR1 and CDR2: SGHDN, FVKESK. The CDR3 loop spans 16 amino acids. CDR3 sequence: CASSQEYYLSTDTQYF. The DNA of the CDR3 is TGTGCCAGCAGCCAAGAGTACTACCTGAGCACAGATACGCAGTATTTT.

The V call is TRBV25-1, the J call TRBJ1-4; D perhaps matches TRBD1 (5 bases). The V end lost 6 bases, the J end lost 8 bases, and 7 bases lay between the germline ends. Per germline, CDR1 MGHDK and CDR2 SYGVNS. This CDR3 spans 11 amino acids. CDR3 region: CASRHREKLFF. The DNA of the CDR3 is TGTGCCAGCAGACACAGGGAAAAACTGTTTTTT.

V is TRBV19 and J is TRBJ2-2; no firm D call. The length of the CDR3 is 13 residues. Trimming left V 5 bases short and J 6 bases short, with 10 bases between. CDR1 and CDR2 from the germline V gene are LNHDA and SQIVND (reference sequence). The CDR3 sequence is CASSSSRAGELFF. CDR3 bases: TGTGCCAGTAGTTCCAGTAGGGCCGGGGAGCTGTTTTTT.

The chain carries TRBV5-5 and TRBJ1-2; maybe TRBD1 (5 bases). Germline V gene data show CDR1 as SGHKS and CDR2 as YYEKEE (reference sequence). The CDR3 sequence is 12 residues long. V was clipped by 1 base and J by 8 bases, with 9 bases between them. The CDR3 region has the DNA TGTGCCAGCAGCTTGTTCGGGGACGGCTACACCTTC. It codes for CASSLFGDGYTF.

The chain couples TRBV6-2 or TRBV6-3 to TRBJ2-1, with D unclear. V was cut by 2 bases and J by 0 bases, with 5 bases left in between. CDR1 and CDR2 from the germline V gene are MNHEY and SVGEGT. This CDR3 has 14 residues. As DNA, the CDR3 is TGTGCCAGCAGTTACGCGAGCTCCTACAATGAGCAGTTCTTC. Its translation is CASSYASSYNEQFF.

In this sample, this clone turned up once. The chain combines TRBV4-1 with TRBJ1-5, with TRBD1 identical over 11 bases. The trim removed 1 base at V and 8 bases at J, leaving 7 bases unmatched. Germline CDR1 and CDR2: MGHRA and YSYEKL. The CDR3 sequence is 16 residues long. The CDR3 reads CASSQGGQGGSEPQHF. As DNA, the CDR3 is TGCGCCAGCAGCCAAGGGGGACAGGGGGGCAGCGAGCCCCAGCATTTT.

J is TRBJ1-1 and V is TRBV30; 7 positions match TRBD1. From germline, CDR1 is GTSNPN and CDR2 SVGIG (reference sequence). This CDR3 has 12 amino acids. V was clipped by 5 bases and J by 4 bases; unmatched bases: 4. CDR3 DNA: TGTGCCTGGGACAGGGCCGGCACTGAAGCTTTCTTT. This encodes CAWDRAGTEAFF.

The rearrangement joins TRBV10-3 to TRBJ1-2; TRBD1 might be the D (6 bases). Germline-derived CDR1 and CDR2 are ENHRY and SYGVKD. CDR3 length: 13 residues. V lost 6 bases and J 4 bases, leaving 12 bases between the germline ends. The CDR3 here is CAISFGGTYGYTF. As DNA, the CDR3 is TGTGCCATCAGCTTCGGGGGCACCTATGGCTACACCTTC.

The rearrangement joins TRBV28 to TRBJ1-1; possible D gene TRBD1, 6 bases. V was clipped by 6 bases and J by 12 bases, with 14 bases between them. From germline, CDR1 is MDHEN and CDR2 SYDVKM. The CDR3 sequence is 11 residues long. The CDR3 bases are TGTGCCAGCAGAAAACAGGGTATAACTTTCTTT. Encoded protein: CASRKQGITFF.

This chain connects TRBV3-1 (or the pseudogene TRBV3-2) to TRBJ1-5, with TRBD1 matching 12 bases. This CDR3 has 15 residues. Germline V lookup: CDR1 LGHDT, CDR2 YNNKEL (reference sequence). V was clipped by 2 bases and J by 7 bases; unmatched bases: 3. The CDR3 DNA reads TGTGCCAGCAGCCAAACGGGACAGGGGGCCCAGCCCCAGCATTTT. Translated: CASSQTGQGAQPQHF.

This clone was counted once. The chain couples TRBV28 to TRBJ2-2; D remains unclear. CDR3 size: 15 residues. Germline V gene lookup returns CDR1 MDHEN and CDR2 SYDVKM. V was pared by 1 base and J by 0 bases, with 6 bases between. CDR3 region: CASSLYTANTGELFF. As DNA, the CDR3 is TGTGCCAGCAGTTTATATACAGCGAACACCGGGGAGCTGTTTTTT.

This chain connects TRBV14 to TRBJ2-1, with 12 bases fitting TRBD2. CDR1 and CDR2 (germline): SGHDN, FVKESK. This CDR3 has 16 amino acids. V gave up 0 bases and J gave up 9 bases; unmatched junction bases: 6. CDR3 sequence reads: CASSQDDQTSGSEQFF. For the CDR3, the DNA is TGTGCCAGCAGCCAAGACGACCAGACTAGCGGGAGTGAGCAGTTCTTC.

The chain is built from TRBV5-1 and TRBJ1-1; TRBD1 might be the D (6 bases). CDR1 is SGHRS and CDR2 is YFSETQ in the germline V gene. Trimming left V 4 bases short and J 5 bases short, with 18 bases between. The CDR3 extends over 15 amino acids. CDR3 sequence (DNA): TGCGCCAGCAGCGCAGGGATGGGACAAACAACTGAAGCTTTCTTT. It codes for CASSAGMGQTTEAFF.

The V gene is TRBV18, the J gene TRBJ1-1, with D possibly matching TRBD1 (5 bases). CDR1 and CDR2 from the germline V gene are KGHSH and LQKENI. V was clipped by 3 bases and J by 0 bases, with 14 bases between them. CDR3 size: 16 residues. Here the CDR3 reads CASSPKGGAVNTEAFF. The DNA for the CDR3 is TGTGCCAGCTCACCGAAGGGAGGGGCAGTGAACACTGAAGCTTTCTTT.

The V gene is TRBV5-5, the J gene TRBJ1-5, with no clear D. V was trimmed by 0 bases and J by 5 bases, leaving 12 bases between them. The length of the CDR3 is 15 residues. The germline gives CDR1 SGHKS, CDR2 YYEKEE (reference sequence). The CDR3 sequence: CASSLGVTRDQPQHF. DNA of the CDR3: TGTGCCAGCAGCTTGGGGGTGACCCGAGATCAGCCCCAGCATTTT.